These T cell receptor beta chains were read from a single sample in a study of T cells in Graves' hyperthyroidism and ophthalmopathy. MiXCR, run by TCRdb on the multiplex PCR reads, gives a single entry per CDR3 protein. The table includes approximately 610,000 distinct CDR3 sequences, 16% detected once. What was sequenced was blood. These TCRs come from a woman aged 18 to 35 with Graves' hyperthyroidism. Each CDR3 is given with its conserved first and last residue. A D gene is named only where the DNA matches it firmly. The size entry is marked missing in some rows and otherwise reads once, few, many or a size class.

J gene: TRBJ2-7
clone size: many
V gene: TRBV20-1
D gene: -
CDR3 protein: CSARRASTLSEQYF
CDR3 DNA: TGCAGTGCTCGACGGGCCTCGACGTTGTCCGAGCAGTACTTC

J gene: TRBJ1-1
clone size: many
V gene: TRBV6-2/TRBV6-3
D gene: -
CDR3 protein: CASSYSNKNLNTEAFF
CDR3 DNA: TGTGCCAGCAGTTACTCGAACAAAAACTTGAACACTGAAGCTTTCTTT

J gene: TRBJ1-5
clone size: -
V gene: TRBV7-2
D gene: TRBD1
CDR3 protein: CASSSIQGAYQPQHF
CDR3 DNA: TGTGCCAGCAGCTCCATACAGGGGGCTTATCAGCCCCAGCATTTT

J gene: TRBJ2-2
clone size: few
V gene: TRBV20-1
D gene: TRBD2
CDR3 protein: CSAKTGGGNTGELFF
CDR3 DNA: TGCAGTGCTAAGACTGGCGGGGGGAACACCGGGGAGCTGTTTTTT

J gene: TRBJ2-6
clone size: -
V gene: TRBV12-3/TRBV12-4
D gene: TRBD1
CDR3 protein: CASTPDRAGANVLTF
CDR3 DNA: TGTGCCAGCACCCCCGACAGGGCCGGGGCCAACGTCCTGACTTTC

J gene: TRBJ1-2
clone size: -
V gene: TRBV19
D gene: TRBD1
CDR3 protein: CASSIRGQVWANYGYTF
CDR3 DNA: TGTGCCAGTAGTATAAGGGGACAGGTCTGGGCAAACTATGGCTACACCTTC

J gene: TRBJ1-1
clone size: -
V gene: TRBV29-1
D gene: -
CDR3 protein: CSVVMGVTEAFF
CDR3 DNA: TGCAGCGTTGTCATGGGGGTCACTGAAGCTTTCTTT

J gene: TRBJ1-1
clone size: -
V gene: TRBV29-1
D gene: -
CDR3 protein: CSVVFAGHSTMNTEAFF
CDR3 DNA: TGCAGCGTTGTATTTGCGGGACACAGCACAATGAACACTGAAGCTTTCTTT

J gene: TRBJ2-3
clone size: many
V gene: TRBV12-3/TRBV12-4
D gene: -
CDR3 protein: CASSFGQAQYF
CDR3 DNA: TGTGCCAGCAGTTTTGGTCAGGCGCAGTATTTT

J gene: TRBJ2-3
clone size: many
V gene: TRBV12-3/TRBV12-4
D gene: -
CDR3 protein: CASSFIGVTDTQYF
CDR3 DNA: TGTGCCAGCAGTTTTATTGGGGTAACAGATACGCAGTATTTT

J gene: TRBJ1-2
clone size: -
V gene: TRBV12-3/TRBV12-4
D gene: TRBD1
CDR3 protein: CASRGTGNYGYTF
CDR3 DNA: TGTGCCAGCAGGGGGACAGGGAACTATGGCTACACCTTC

J gene: TRBJ1-5
clone size: -
V gene: TRBV12-3/TRBV12-4
D gene: -
CDR3 protein: CASSSHGAIPQHF
CDR3 DNA: TGTGCCAGCAGTTCCCATGGGGCAATTCCCCAGCATTTT

J gene: TRBJ2-1
clone size: many
V gene: TRBV24-1
D gene: TRBD2
CDR3 protein: CATSDLTGGRGYNEQFF
CDR3 DNA: TGTGCCACCAGTGATTTGACCGGCGGGAGGGGGTACAATGAGCAGTTCTTC

J gene: TRBJ2-1
clone size: once
V gene: TRBV6-1
D gene: -
CDR3 protein: CASSDRAYAGQFF
CDR3 DNA: TGTGCCAGCAGTGACAGGGCCTATGCAGGGCAGTTCTTC

J gene: TRBJ1-2
clone size: many
V gene: TRBV12-3/TRBV12-4
D gene: -
CDR3 protein: CASSWVPLGYGYTF
CDR3 DNA: TGTGCCAGCAGTTGGGTCCCTCTCGGCTATGGCTACACCTTC

J gene: TRBJ1-2
clone size: few
V gene: TRBV7-9
D gene: -
CDR3 protein: CASSLDLTSRGYTF
CDR3 DNA: TGTGCCAGCAGCTTAGACCTAACGAGTAGAGGCTACACCTTC

J gene: TRBJ2-3
clone size: many
V gene: TRBV14
D gene: -
CDR3 protein: CASSQDLADTQYF
CDR3 DNA: TGTGCCAGCAGCCAAGATCTGGCAGATACGCAGTATTTT

J gene: TRBJ2-3
clone size: many
V gene: TRBV10-3
D gene: -
CDR3 protein: CAISDSRWEAAVTDTQYF
CDR3 DNA: TGTGCCATCAGTGACTCACGGTGGGAGGCTGCGGTGACAGATACGCAGTATTTT

J gene: TRBJ2-7
clone size: many
V gene: TRBV27
D gene: TRBD1
CDR3 protein: CASSRVGQGGYEQYF
CDR3 DNA: TGTGCCAGCAGTAGGGTGGGACAGGGGGGCTACGAGCAGTACTTC

J gene: TRBJ1-5
clone size: many
V gene: TRBV10-1
D gene: -
CDR3 protein: CASLTFGVGNQPQHF
CDR3 DNA: TGCGCCAGCCTTACCTTTGGGGTGGGCAATCAGCCCCAGCATTTT

J gene: TRBJ2-5
clone size: -
V gene: TRBV28
D gene: -
CDR3 protein: CANSHLTTGETQYF
CDR3 DNA: TGTGCCAACAGTCATCTGACTACCGGAGAGACCCAGTACTTC

J gene: TRBJ2-3
clone size: many
V gene: TRBV7-2
D gene: TRBD2
CDR3 protein: CASSLAEPSGGATDTQYF
CDR3 DNA: TGTGCCAGCAGCTTAGCGGAGCCTAGCGGGGGAGCTACAGATACGCAGTATTTT

J gene: TRBJ1-1
clone size: -
V gene: TRBV6-2/TRBV6-3
D gene: -
CDR3 protein: CASSYSGKRMRGEAFF
CDR3 DNA: TGTGCCAGCAGTTACTCGGGGAAACGGATGCGCGGGGAAGCTTTCTTT

J gene: TRBJ2-3
clone size: few
V gene: TRBV6-1
D gene: TRBD2
CDR3 protein: CASSQRPGLSDTQYF
CDR3 DNA: TGTGCCAGCAGTCAACGGCCGGGACTATCAGATACGCAGTATTTT

J gene: TRBJ1-1
clone size: -
V gene: TRBV7-6
D gene: -
CDR3 protein: CASSLQPGLMNTEGFF
CDR3 DNA: TGTGCCAGCAGCTTACAGCCCGGGCTAATGAACACTGAAGGTTTCTTT

J gene: TRBJ2-6
clone size: many
V gene: TRBV6-1
D gene: -
CDR3 protein: CASSYQVSGANVLTF
CDR3 DNA: TGTGCCAGCAGTTATCAGGTCTCTGGGGCCAACGTCCTGACTTTC

J gene: TRBJ1-1
clone size: few
V gene: TRBV20-1
D gene: -
CDR3 protein: CSAPSRDSTEAFF
CDR3 DNA: TGCAGTGCTCCTTCACGGGATTCCACTGAAGCTTTCTTT

J gene: TRBJ2-5
clone size: many
V gene: TRBV20-1
D gene: TRBD2
CDR3 protein: CSASGTGPSGGALGETQYF
CDR3 DNA: TGCAGTGCTAGTGGCACTGGCCCTAGCGGGGGGGCCCTAGGAGAGACCCAGTACTTC

J gene: TRBJ2-2
clone size: many
V gene: TRBV4-2
D gene: TRBD2
CDR3 protein: CASSPRGLANTGELFF
CDR3 DNA: TGTGCCAGCAGCCCACGTGGACTAGCGAACACCGGGGAGCTGTTTTTT

J gene: TRBJ2-3
clone size: many
V gene: TRBV7-2
D gene: -
CDR3 protein: CASSLELPFTQYF
CDR3 DNA: TGTGCCAGCAGCTTAGAACTTCCCTTTACGCAGTATTTT

J gene: TRBJ2-3
clone size: -
V gene: TRBV14
D gene: TRBD1
CDR3 protein: CASSQDWDRETDTQYF
CDR3 DNA: TGTGCCAGCAGCCAAGATTGGGACAGGGAAACAGATACGCAGTATTTT

J gene: TRBJ2-2
clone size: many
V gene: TRBV20-1
D gene: -
CDR3 protein: CSARGGPKNTGELFF
CDR3 DNA: TGCAGTGCTAGGGGGGGACCGAAGAACACCGGGGAGCTGTTTTTT

J gene: TRBJ2-7
clone size: few
V gene: TRBV5-4
D gene: -
CDR3 protein: CASSLGTKSSYEQYF
CDR3 DNA: TGTGCCAGCAGCTTAGGGACAAAGAGCTCCTACGAGCAGTACTTC

J gene: TRBJ2-5
clone size: many
V gene: TRBV7-2
D gene: -
CDR3 protein: CASSSLWETQYF
CDR3 DNA: TGTGCCAGCAGCTCGCTATGGGAGACCCAGTACTTC

J gene: TRBJ1-5
clone size: many
V gene: TRBV2
D gene: -
CDR3 protein: CASRGLALYSNQPQHF
CDR3 DNA: TGTGCCAGCAGAGGGTTGGCACTGTATAGCAATCAGCCCCAGCATTTT

J gene: TRBJ1-2
clone size: -
V gene: TRBV4-3
D gene: -
CDR3 protein: CASSQDIGNYGYTF
CDR3 DNA: TGCGCCAGCAGCCAAGATATCGGGAACTATGGCTACACCTTC

J gene: TRBJ2-3
clone size: few
V gene: TRBV12-3/TRBV12-4
D gene: -
CDR3 protein: CASSLGEAADTQYF
CDR3 DNA: TGTGCCAGCAGTTTAGGTGAGGCCGCAGATACGCAGTATTTT

J gene: TRBJ2-7
clone size: many
V gene: TRBV27
D gene: -
CDR3 protein: CASSHKGQGELSYEQYF
CDR3 DNA: TGTGCCAGCAGTCACAAAGGCCAGGGTGAGTTGTCCTACGAGCAGTACTTC

J gene: TRBJ2-3
clone size: many
V gene: TRBV12-3/TRBV12-4
D gene: TRBD2
CDR3 protein: CASKIGGAGADTQYF
CDR3 DNA: TGTGCCAGCAAAATCGGGGGGGCCGGCGCAGATACGCAGTATTTT

J gene: TRBJ2-3
clone size: few
V gene: TRBV29-1
D gene: TRBD2
CDR3 protein: CSAEGAGVFHWDTDTQYF
CDR3 DNA: TGCAGCGCCGAAGGGGCGGGAGTATTTCATTGGGACACAGATACGCAGTATTTT

J gene: TRBJ2-3
clone size: many
V gene: TRBV28
D gene: -
CDR3 protein: CAAGPPATDTQYF
CDR3 DNA: TGTGCCGCTGGCCCACCAGCGACAGATACGCAGTATTTT

J gene: TRBJ1-5
clone size: -
V gene: TRBV12-3/TRBV12-4
D gene: -
CDR3 protein: CASREGGQPQHF
CDR3 DNA: TGTGCCAGCAGGGAGGGAGGGCAGCCCCAGCATTTT

J gene: TRBJ1-5
clone size: -
V gene: TRBV6-1
D gene: TRBD1
CDR3 protein: CASSPDRGVRSGNQPQHF
CDR3 DNA: TGTGCCAGCAGTCCGGACAGGGGAGTTCGTTCCGGCAATCAGCCCCAGCATTTT

J gene: TRBJ2-5
clone size: -
V gene: TRBV5-1
D gene: -
CDR3 protein: CASSLARRETQYF
CDR3 DNA: TGCGCCAGCAGCTTGGCCAGGAGAGAGACCCAGTACTTC

J gene: TRBJ2-7
clone size: many
V gene: TRBV11-2
D gene: -
CDR3 protein: CASSLYRGGAYEQYF
CDR3 DNA: TGTGCCAGCAGCCTATACAGGGGCGGGGCCTACGAGCAGTACTTC

J gene: TRBJ2-1
clone size: many
V gene: TRBV11-1
D gene: -
CDR3 protein: CASGGRGNEQFF
CDR3 DNA: TGTGCCAGCGGGGGACGCGGCAATGAGCAGTTCTTC

J gene: TRBJ2-1
clone size: few
V gene: TRBV6-2/TRBV6-3
D gene: -
CDR3 protein: CASRRTLPGLSYNEQFF
CDR3 DNA: TGTGCCAGCAGGAGAACCCTCCCAGGGCTCTCCTACAATGAGCAGTTCTTC

J gene: TRBJ1-1
clone size: many
V gene: TRBV28
D gene: TRBD1
CDR3 protein: CASRRTGIVRTEAFF
CDR3 DNA: TGTGCCAGCAGGCGGACAGGTATTGTCCGGACTGAAGCTTTCTTT

J gene: TRBJ2-1
clone size: few
V gene: TRBV20-1
D gene: TRBD2
CDR3 protein: CSARDPTSGDNEQFF
CDR3 DNA: TGCAGTGCTAGAGATCCGACTAGCGGGGACAATGAGCAGTTCTTC

J gene: TRBJ2-7
clone size: few
V gene: TRBV20-1
D gene: -
CDR3 protein: CSARDDRRLEQYF
CDR3 DNA: TGCAGTGCTAGAGACGACAGGCGCTTGGAGCAGTACTTC

J gene: TRBJ1-1
clone size: many
V gene: TRBV24-1
D gene: TRBD1
CDR3 protein: CATREGQGDTEAFF
CDR3 DNA: TGTGCCACCAGGGAGGGACAGGGGGACACTGAAGCTTTCTTT

J gene: TRBJ1-2
clone size: many
V gene: TRBV20-1
D gene: -
CDR3 protein: CSARDPLGRQPNYGYTF
CDR3 DNA: TGCAGTGCTAGAGATCCCCTCGGCAGGCAACCTAACTATGGCTACACCTTC

J gene: TRBJ2-5
clone size: few
V gene: TRBV25-1
D gene: -
CDR3 protein: CASSDPLGLALQETQYF
CDR3 DNA: TGTGCCAGCAGTGACCCACTCGGGCTAGCGTTACAAGAGACCCAGTACTTC

J gene: TRBJ1-1
clone size: many
V gene: TRBV10-2
D gene: -
CDR3 protein: CASSRTNRDTEAFF
CDR3 DNA: TGCGCCAGCTCAAGGACAAATCGTGACACTGAAGCTTTCTTT

J gene: TRBJ2-1
clone size: many
V gene: TRBV28
D gene: -
CDR3 protein: CASSSLGVSEWFF
CDR3 DNA: TGTGCCAGCAGTAGCCTCGGGGTTTCTGAGTGGTTCTTC

J gene: TRBJ1-2
clone size: -
V gene: TRBV6-7
D gene: TRBD1
CDR3 protein: CASSHIDRGNYGYTF
CDR3 DNA: TGTGCCAGCAGTCACATAGACAGGGGGAACTATGGCTACACCTTC

J gene: TRBJ2-7
clone size: many
V gene: TRBV7-9
D gene: TRBD2
CDR3 protein: CASSVQLQSSGNYEQYF
CDR3 DNA: TGTGCCAGCAGCGTACAGCTGCAATCTAGCGGAAACTACGAGCAGTACTTC

J gene: TRBJ2-3
clone size: many
V gene: TRBV6-1
D gene: -
CDR3 protein: CASSEAFWQADTQYF
CDR3 DNA: TGTGCCAGCAGTGAAGCCTTCTGGCAGGCGGATACGCAGTATTTT

J gene: TRBJ2-1
clone size: many
V gene: TRBV12-3/TRBV12-4
D gene: -
CDR3 protein: CASSFIRADNEQFF
CDR3 DNA: TGTGCCAGCAGTTTTATTAGGGCTGACAATGAGCAGTTCTTC